This TCR beta chain was profiled in a study of blood T cell repertoires in COVID-19. Unmatched junction bases numbered 4, after V lost 2 bases and J lost 4 bases. The length of the CDR3 is 15 residues. CDR1 and CDR2 (germline): SNHLY, FYNNEI. In the source study's methods: Estimated nucleated cell counts came from reference gene primer amplification. The table came from immunoSEQ multiplex PCR; TCRdb's copy has only in-frame clones and leaves some out. That table gives V, J and clone size, and the DNA gave D and trimming. The sample holds tens of thousands of clones, 75% to 90% seen once. Input material: peripheral blood. The clonotype comes from a man aged 55 to 70 with acute or convalescent COVID-19. This chain uses TRBV2 with TRBJ2-7; 11 nucleotides agree with TRBD2. CDR3 coding DNA: TGTGCCAGCAGTGAAACTAGCGGGAGATCGTACGAGCAGTACTTC. It codes for CASSETSGRSYEQYF.